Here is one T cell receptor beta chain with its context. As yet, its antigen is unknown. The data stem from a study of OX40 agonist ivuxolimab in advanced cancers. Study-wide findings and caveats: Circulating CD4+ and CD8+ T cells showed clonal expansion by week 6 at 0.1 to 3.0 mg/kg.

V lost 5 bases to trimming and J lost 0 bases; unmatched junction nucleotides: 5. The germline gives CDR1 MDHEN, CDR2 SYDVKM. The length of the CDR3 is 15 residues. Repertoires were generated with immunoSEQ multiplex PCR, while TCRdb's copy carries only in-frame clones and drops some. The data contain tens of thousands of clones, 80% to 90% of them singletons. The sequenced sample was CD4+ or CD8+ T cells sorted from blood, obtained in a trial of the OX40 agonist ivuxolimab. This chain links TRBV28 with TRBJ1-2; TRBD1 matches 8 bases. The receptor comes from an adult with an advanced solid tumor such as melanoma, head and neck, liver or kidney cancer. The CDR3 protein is CASSIPTGANYGYTF. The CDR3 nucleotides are TGTGCCAGCAGTATACCGACAGGGGCTAACTATGGCTACACCTTC.